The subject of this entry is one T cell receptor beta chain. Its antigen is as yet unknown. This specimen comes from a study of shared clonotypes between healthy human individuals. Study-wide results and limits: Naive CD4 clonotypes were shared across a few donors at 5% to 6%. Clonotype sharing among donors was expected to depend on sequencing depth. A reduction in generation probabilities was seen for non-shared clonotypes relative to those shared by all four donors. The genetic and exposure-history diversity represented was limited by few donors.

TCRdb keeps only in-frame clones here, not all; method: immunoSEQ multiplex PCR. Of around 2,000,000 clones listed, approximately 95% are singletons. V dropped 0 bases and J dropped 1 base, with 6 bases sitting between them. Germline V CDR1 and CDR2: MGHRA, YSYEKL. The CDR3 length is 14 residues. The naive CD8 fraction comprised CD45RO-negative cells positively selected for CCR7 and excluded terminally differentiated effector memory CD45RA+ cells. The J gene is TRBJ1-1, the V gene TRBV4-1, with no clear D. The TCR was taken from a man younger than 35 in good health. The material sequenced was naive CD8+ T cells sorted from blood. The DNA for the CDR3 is TGCGCCAGCAGCCAAGATGGATGGAACACTGAAGCTTTCTTT. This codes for CASSQDGWNTEAFF.